The entry below gives a single T cell receptor beta chain sequence along with its context. Under the authors' procedure: Amplifying reference gene primers gave estimates of nucleated cell counts. Sequencing used immunoSEQ multiplex PCR; TCRdb keeps in-frame clones, though not all of them. V, J and clone size derive from that table, while D and trimming were established from the DNA sequence. Altogether over 30,000 clones are present, around 90% being singletons, with the ten largest covering roughly 1%. The sample originates from a study of blood T cell repertoires in COVID-19. For the study at large: The samples span acute and convalescent COVID-19 from the United States, Italy and Spain. PBMCs, B-cell-depleted T cells, or T cells were the source of the cDNA or gDNA that made up the material.

Germline V lookup: CDR1 KGHSH, CDR2 LQKENI. The CDR3 is 14 amino acids. The V segment lost 4 bases and the J segment 5 bases; nucleotides outside the gene matches: 6. The sequence was collected from an older man with active or convalescent COVID-19. Sequenced material: peripheral blood. The V and J genes are TRBV18 and TRBJ2-5; 8 bases match TRBD1. As DNA, the CDR3 is TGTGCCAGCTCACGAGGACAGGGCTGGGAGACCCAGTACTTC. Translating gives CASSRGQGWETQYF. Full variable domain (outside the CDR3, taken from reference TRBV18 and TRBJ2-5): NAGVMQNPRHLVRRRGQEARLRCSPMKGHSHVYWYRQLPEEGLKFMVYLQKENIIDESGMPKERFSAEFPKEGPSILRIQQVVRGDSAAYFCASSRGQGWETQYFGPGTRLLVL.